Presented here are 30 T cell receptor beta chains from one specimen sequenced in a study of shared clonotypes between healthy human individuals. Clones were read by immunoSEQ multiplex PCR, and TCRdb kept only the in-frame ones, dropping some. The table has some 500,000 clones, roughly 78% seen once. Specimen: PBMCs. The source of these receptors is a woman in her forties in good health. Some clones in this sample may be carry-over from other donors' samples.

A word on this clone: The identical CDR3 is also encoded by other nucleotide sequences in the sample. This chain uses TRBV28 with TRBJ1-5; no firm D call. CDR1 MDHEN and CDR2 SYDVKM come from the germline V gene. This CDR3 has 12 residues. Trimming removed 8 bases at V and 3 bases at J, with 8 bases between. DNA of the CDR3: TGTGCCAGCGGTAGTAACAATCAGCCCCAGCATTTT. It specifies CASGSNNQPQHF.

V is TRBV27 and J is TRBJ2-1; TRBD1 is a possible D gene (6 bases). Germline-derived CDR1 and CDR2 are MNHEY and SMNVEV (reference sequence). This CDR3 contains 16 residues. V dropped 5 bases and J dropped 4 bases, with 18 bases sitting between them. The CDR3 region has the DNA TGTGCCAGCAGTCCAAACAGGGTTTTAGCATACAATGAGCAGTTCTTC. This translates into CASSPNRVLAYNEQFF.

This sequence joins TRBV11-3 and TRBJ2-2; D may be TRBD2 (6 bases). This CDR3 is 14 amino acids long. Trimming pared 8 bases from V and 2 bases from J, leaving 12 bases between. The germline V gene has CDR1 SGHNT and CDR2 YENEEA. CDR3 nucleotide sequence: TGTGCCAGCTGCCCTAGCGTTAACACCGGGGAGCTGTTTTTT. Translating gives CASCPSVNTGELFF.

J is TRBJ2-1 and V is TRBV29-1; a possible D gene is TRBD2 (5 bases). Per the germline V gene, CDR1 is SQVTM and CDR2 is ANQGSEA. V was trimmed by 4 bases and J by 7 bases, leaving 11 bases between them. CDR3 length equals 12 residues. This CDR3 reads CSVAIGGNEQFF. The DNA of the CDR3 is TGCAGCGTTGCGATCGGAGGTAATGAGCAGTTCTTC.

In the case of this clone: This may come from a read error, since a much larger clone is one base off. Other DNA sequences in this sample translate to the same CDR3. The chain recombines TRBV11-2 with TRBJ1-1; no clear D gene. The length of the CDR3 is 13 residues. CDR1 is SGHAT and CDR2 is FQNNGV in the germline V gene. The V and J ends lost 0 bases and 2 bases respectively, with 4 bases between them. The CDR3 sequence is CASSLDLNTEAFF. As DNA, the CDR3 is TGTGCCAGCAGCTTAGATCTCAACACTGAAGCTTTCTTT.

The CDR3 sequence: CASSFHEQFF. The DNA for the CDR3 is TGTGCCAGCAGCTTTCATGAGCAGTTCTTC. The rearrangement uses TRBV7-2 and TRBJ2-1, with D uncertain. V was cut by 3 bases and J by 8 bases, with 2 bases left in between. Germline assignment: CDR1 SGHTA and CDR2 FQGNSA. The CDR3 has 10 residues.

The chain is built from TRBV19 and TRBJ1-2; D is uncertain. Per the germline V gene, CDR1 is LNHDA and CDR2 is SQIVND (reference sequence). The germline V and J ends were trimmed by 8 bases and 4 bases, with 23 bases remaining between them. This CDR3 has 16 residues. The CDR3 is CASRHMEGREGYGYTF. CDR3 coding DNA: TGTGCCAGTCGCCATATGGAGGGCAGAGAAGGCTATGGCTACACCTTC.

The chain carries TRBV19 and TRBJ1-1, with 9 bases lining up with TRBD1. V trimming: 6 bases; J trimming: 4 bases; junction bases outside the gene matches: 9. This CDR3 region has 15 residues. Germline assignment: CDR1 LNHDA and CDR2 SQIVND (reference sequence). The CDR3 coding sequence is TGTGCCAGTAGCCCCTGGACAGGGGAGGTCACTGAAGCTTTCTTT. It translates to CASSPWTGEVTEAFF.

This clone was counted only a few times. The chain has TRBV18 and TRBJ2-5, with 7 bases lining up with TRBD2. The CDR3 loop spans 13 amino acids. Trimming at V came to 1 base and at J to 4 bases, leaving 0 bases not matched to a gene. Per germline, CDR1 KGHSH and CDR2 LQKENI. CDR3 protein: CASSPREGETQYF. CDR3 sequence (DNA): TGTGCCAGCTCACCACGGGAGGGAGAGACCCAGTACTTC.

This chain uses TRBV4-3 with TRBJ2-1; unclear D gene. Trimming cost V 0 bases and J 3 bases, with 3 bases left between them. The CDR3 has 13 amino acids. CDR1 and CDR2 from the germline V gene are LGHNA and YSLEER. In DNA, the CDR3 is TGCGCCAGCAGCCAAGATGTCTACAATGAGCAGTTCTTC. It specifies CASSQDVYNEQFF.

CDR3 in amino acids: CSVVGGPTGGYNEQFF. In DNA, the CDR3 is TGCAGCGTTGTAGGGGGGCCGACGGGTGGGTACAATGAGCAGTTCTTC. The gene calls are TRBV29-1 and TRBJ2-1, with D perhaps matching TRBD1 or TRBD2 (6 bases each). The germline V gene has CDR1 SQVTM and CDR2 ANQGSEA. The V gene lost 4 bases and the J gene lost 4 bases, with 20 bases spanning the gap. The CDR3 runs to 16 residues.

The chain joins TRBV15 to TRBJ1-1; 8 positions match TRBD1. V lost 3 bases to trimming and J lost 5 bases; unmatched junction nucleotides: 11. This CDR3 is 16 amino acids long. The germline CDR1 and CDR2 sequences are LNHNV and YYDKDF (reference sequence). For the CDR3, the DNA is TGTGCCACCAGCAGGGGAGGACAGGGCGGTCGGACTGAAGCTTTCTTT. Translating gives CATSRGGQGGRTEAFF.

J is TRBJ2-1 and V is TRBV6-5; 9 bases are a match to TRBD2. Germline V CDR1 and CDR2: MNHEY, SVGAGI. The V segment lost 7 bases and the J segment 5 bases; nucleotides outside the gene matches: 3. CDR3 length: 13 residues. The CDR3 DNA sequence: TGTGCCAGCACCCGACTAGCGGACAATGAGCAGTTCTTC. Translating it yields CASTRLADNEQFF.

In nucleotides, the CDR3 is TGTGCCAGCAGCCTGACCGGGACTAGCGCCTTCGACAATGAGCAGTTCTTC. This codes for CASSLTGTSAFDNEQFF. This chain uses TRBV7-3 with TRBJ2-1; 10 bases fit TRBD2. This CDR3 is 17 amino acids long. The J segment lost 5 bases and the V segment lost 5 bases, leaving 12 bases of the junction unmatched. Per the germline V gene, CDR1 is SGHTA and CDR2 is FQGTGA.

The chain is built from TRBV6-5 and TRBJ2-7, with 9 nucleotides matching TRBD2. The germline gives CDR1 MNHEY, CDR2 SVGAGI. With 2 bases clipped from V and 3 bases from J, the junction kept 5 bases outside the gene matches. CDR3 length equals 15 residues. CDR3 in DNA: TGTGCCAGCAGTTACCGAATAGCGGGAGTCTACGAGCAGTACTTC. It is translated as CASSYRIAGVYEQYF.

The chain joins TRBV6-1 to TRBJ1-2, with 10 bases lining up with TRBD1. Germline V CDR1 and CDR2: MNHNS, SASEGT. The CDR3 runs to 14 residues. The trim removed 1 base at V and 4 bases at J, leaving 0 bases unmatched. CDR3 sequence reads: CASSEGTGGYGYTF. For the CDR3, the DNA is TGTGCCAGCAGTGAAGGGACAGGGGGCTATGGCTACACCTTC.

This clone has only one observation. The J gene is TRBJ1-2, the V gene TRBV5-4; the D gene is possibly TRBD1 (5 bases). Trimming took 4 bases from V and 1 from J, leaving 17 bases between them. The CDR3 has 16 residues. CDR1 and CDR2 (germline): SGHNT, YYREEE (reference sequence). CDR3 DNA: TGTGCCAGCAGCGCCAGTACCCAGGGCCTTAACTATGGCTACACCTTC. Residues: CASSASTQGLNYGYTF.

The V call is TRBV10-3, the J call TRBJ2-7; D is ambiguous. The ends were cut back, 5 bases at V and 0 bases at J, with 5 bases in the middle. The CDR3 has 12 residues. The germline V gene encodes CDR1 ENHRY and CDR2 SYGVKD. The CDR3 nucleotides are TGTGCCATCAGTAAGAGCTCCTACGAGCAGTACTTC. It is translated as CAISKSSYEQYF.

V and J are TRBV7-2 and TRBJ2-6; no firm D call. V lost 1 base, J lost 0 bases, and 10 bases lay in between. CDR1 is SGHTA and CDR2 is FQGNSA in the germline V gene. This CDR3 region has 17 residues. The CDR3 spells CASSLGAPSSGANVLTF. The CDR3 DNA reads as TGTGCCAGCAGCTTAGGGGCACCGAGCTCTGGGGCCAACGTCCTGACTTTC.

For this clone: This may be a read error: a much more frequent sequence differs by one nucleotide. The chain is built from TRBV30 and TRBJ2-2, with 7 nucleotides matching TRBD2. Germline values: CDR1 GTSNPN, CDR2 SVGIG (reference sequence). The CDR3 is 15 residues long. The CDR3 DNA reads as TGTGCCTGGATATTAGCGGGTCTTGACACCGGGGAGCTGTCTTTT. This gives the protein CAWILAGLDTGELSF.

The gene calls are TRBV4-1 and TRBJ1-5; weak D call: TRBD1 (5 bases). The V gene's germline CDR1 is MGHRA and CDR2 YSYEKL. Trimming removed 0 bases from V and 9 bases from J, with 15 bases in between. This CDR3 has 15 amino acids. CDR3 residues: CASSQDLQGALPQHF. For the CDR3, the DNA is TGCGCCAGCAGCCAAGATCTTCAAGGGGCCCTGCCCCAGCATTTT.

The chain joins TRBV11-3 to TRBJ2-2, with 9 bases identical to TRBD1. From germline, CDR1 is SGHNT and CDR2 YENEEA. This CDR3 spans 17 amino acids. The J segment lost 5 bases and the V segment lost 3 bases, leaving 10 bases of the junction unmatched. The CDR3 DNA sequence: TGTGCCAGCAGCTTCACTAAGGGACAGGGTACAACCGGGGAGCTGTTTTTT. Its protein product is CASSFTKGQGTTGELFF.

The V gene is TRBV4-1, the J gene TRBJ2-4; tentatively, D is TRBD1 (6 bases). The CDR3 is 13 amino acids. The V end lost 8 bases, the J end lost 2 bases, and 10 bases lay between the germline ends. Germline V gene lookup returns CDR1 MGHRA and CDR2 YSYEKL. CDR3 sequence: CASSGVTKNIQYF. As DNA, the CDR3 is TGCGCCAGCTCAGGGGTCACCAAAAACATTCAGTACTTC.

The chain uses TRBV7-7 and TRBJ2-5, with D perhaps TRBD2 (6 bases). In germline, CDR1 is SSHAT, CDR2 FNYEAQ (reference sequence). This CDR3 is 14 amino acids long. Trimming removed 1 base at V and 4 bases at J, with 10 bases between. The CDR3 DNA reads as TGTGCCAGCAGCTTAGGACTAGAGGGAGAGACCCAGTACTTC. This codes for CASSLGLEGETQYF. Full variable domain (missing parts from reference TRBV7-7 and TRBJ2-5): GAGVSQSPRYKVTKRGQDVTLRCDPISSHATLYWYQQALGQGPEFLTYFNYEAQPDKSGLPSDRFSAERPEGSISTLTIQRTEQRDSAMYRCASSLGLEGETQYFGPGTRLLVL.

This chain uses TRBV28 with TRBJ1-5, with 8 bases identical to TRBD1. Germline trimming cut 5 bases from V and 7 bases from J; bases unmatched to any gene: 10. This CDR3 has 15 residues. CDR1 and CDR2 from the germline V gene are MDHEN and SYDVKM. CDR3 region: CASSLIRGRKQPQHF. DNA of the CDR3: TGTGCCAGCAGTCTCATCAGGGGGCGGAAGCAGCCCCAGCATTTT.

The chain has TRBV30 and TRBJ1-3; 8 positions match TRBD1. This CDR3 region has 13 residues. Unmatched junction bases numbered 2, after V lost 4 bases and J lost 3 bases. Per germline, CDR1 GTSNPN and CDR2 SVGIG (reference sequence). The CDR3 DNA sequence: TGTGCCTGGACCGGGACAGGTGGAAACACCATATATTTT. Translation: CAWTGTGGNTIYF.

The chain combines TRBV18 with TRBJ2-5, with TRBD2 as a possible D gene (5 bases). This CDR3 contains 15 residues. Germline loops: CDR1 KGHSH, CDR2 LQKENI. V was pared by 2 bases and J by 2 bases, with 12 bases between. CDR3 sequence (DNA): TGTGCCAGCTCACCAACGGGGTTGGGACAAGAGACCCAGTACTTC. This sequence encodes CASSPTGLGQETQYF.

The genes are TRBV7-6 and TRBJ1-3; possible D gene TRBD1, 6 bases. The CDR3 totals 15 residues. Germline values: CDR1 SGHVS, CDR2 FNYEAQ. V was shortened by 2 bases and J by 0 bases, with 8 bases between the two germline ends. CDR3 protein: CASSLQGSSGNTIYF. Here the CDR3 DNA reads TGTGCCAGCAGCTTACAGGGGAGCTCTGGAAACACCATATATTTT.

V gene TRBV7-2 combines with J gene TRBJ1-5; 10 nucleotides match TRBD1. Germline trimming cut 4 bases from V and 1 base from J; bases unmatched to any gene: 1. Germline CDR1 SGHTA, CDR2 FQGNSA. The CDR3 is 15 residues long. The CDR3 here is CASSSDRGSNQPQHF. The CDR3 DNA reads as TGTGCCAGCAGCTCGGACAGGGGGAGCAATCAGCCCCAGCATTTT.

The V gene is TRBV4-2, the J gene TRBJ2-3; TRBD2 agrees at 8 bases. V dropped 4 bases and J dropped 0; count of bases not matched to a gene: 12. This CDR3 is built from 18 residues. Germline lookup yields CDR1 LGHNA and CDR2 YNFKEQ. The CDR3 DNA sequence: TGTGCCAGCAGCCCAAGGGGACTAGGGTATTTTAGCACAGATACGCAGTATTTT. It codes for CASSPRGLGYFSTDTQYF.